Presented here are 18 T cell receptor beta chains from one specimen sequenced in a study of post-analysis software for immune sequencing data. Study-wide points: Comparison of patients with controls showed five TRBV segments more frequent in patients, TRBV5-6, TRBV5-1 and TRBV20-1 among them.

cDNA libraries for TCR beta contained unique molecular identifiers. One entry per CDR3 protein results from TCRdb running MiXCR on the PCR reads. This table holds around 700,000 distinct CDR3 sequences, 55% to 60% found once. These receptors' targets are unknown. The sample comprised blood. All receptors come from a girl under 10 years old with multiple sclerosis.

This chain links TRBV7-9 with TRBJ1-2; D remains unclear. Germline V CDR1 and CDR2: SEHNR, FQNEAQ (reference sequence). The CDR3 is made up of 13 amino acids. Trimming took off 0 bases at V and 6 bases at J, with 8 bases between the two ends. The CDR3 DNA reads TGTGCCAGCAGCTTAGCGTGGAGAGATGGCTACACCTTC. Translating it yields CASSLAWRDGYTF.

This chain joins TRBV5-1 and TRBJ2-2; D not certain. The CDR3 extends over 16 amino acids. The germline V gene encodes CDR1 SGHRS and CDR2 YFSETQ. The ends were cut back, 0 bases at V and 3 bases at J, with 12 bases in the middle. DNA of the CDR3: TGCGCCAGCAGCTTGGGCATCGGCGGTTACACCGGGGAGCTGTTTTTT. As protein: CASSLGIGGYTGELFF.

V gene TRBV5-6 combines with J gene TRBJ2-5; 7 nucleotides line up with TRBD1. The CDR3 runs to 14 residues. CDR1 is SGHDT, CDR2 YYEEEE, per germline. V shed 9 bases, J shed 1 base, and the junction held 9 bases outside the gene matches. CDR3 sequence: CATATGTAQETQYF. As DNA, the CDR3 is TGTGCCACCGCGACAGGGACAGCCCAAGAGACCCAGTACTTC.

This clonotype was recorded once. Its ends do not fully match the called genes, so a read error is possible. V is TRBV3-1 and J is TRBJ2-6; tentative D call: TRBD1 (5 bases). This CDR3 is built from 16 residues. Germline lookup yields CDR1 LGHDT and CDR2 YNNKEL (reference sequence). CDR3 nucleotides: TGTGCCAGCAGCCAAGTAAGTGGCCTTGGGGCCAACATCCTGACTTTC. This encodes CASSQVSGLGANILTF. The full variable domain, in which reference TRBV3-1 and TRBJ2-6 provide the parts outside the CDR3, is DTAVSQTPKYLVTQMGNDKSIKCEQNLGHDTMYWYKQDSKKFLKIMFSYNNKELIINETVPNRFSPKSPDKAHLNLHINSLELGDSAVYFCASSQVSGLGANILTFGAGSRLTVL.

The sample holds a few counts of this clonotype. The rearrangement links TRBV20-1 to TRBJ1-2, with D unclear. The germline V gene has CDR1 DFQATT and CDR2 SNEGSKA (reference sequence). V shed 5 bases and J shed 3 bases, with 10 bases lying between them. The CDR3 contains 12 residues. CDR3 sequence reads: CSAGPGYYGYTF. In DNA form, the CDR3 reads TGCAGTGCTGGCCCGGGGTACTATGGCTACACCTTC.

V and J are TRBV10-1 and TRBJ2-2, with 8 bases aligning to TRBD1. CDR1 is WNHNN, CDR2 SYGVQD, per germline (reference sequence). The CDR3 loop spans 12 amino acids. V gave up 9 bases and J gave up 9 bases; unmatched junction bases: 6. The CDR3 DNA follows: TGCGCCAGTGCGGACAGGGCGAGGGAGCTGTTTTTT. Its protein product is CASADRARELFF.

The gene calls are TRBV29-1 and TRBJ1-2; no reliable D call. Germline V lookup: CDR1 SQVTM, CDR2 ANQGSEA. Between the trimmed V and J ends, which lost 5 bases and 2 bases, there was a span of 6 bases. The CDR3 sequence is 11 residues long. For the CDR3, the DNA is TGCAGCGTTTTGGCAAACTATGGCTACACCTTC. Its translation: CSVLANYGYTF.

The V and J genes are TRBV7-9 and TRBJ1-2; 10 nucleotides align to TRBD1. This CDR3 region has 16 residues. Germline CDR1 is SEHNR and CDR2 is FQNEAQ (reference sequence). J lost 8 bases, V lost 5 bases, and 14 bases had no gene match. The CDR3 sequence: CASSTRQRQGAGGYTF. In nucleotides, the CDR3 is TGTGCCAGCAGCACGCGCCAAAGACAGGGGGCGGGAGGCTACACCTTC.

This clonotype was observed a handful of times. The chain recombines TRBV10-1 with TRBJ2-7; D remains unclear. The germline V and J ends were trimmed by 3 bases and 2 bases, with 11 bases remaining between them. The CDR3 has 14 residues. CDR1 is WNHNN, CDR2 SYGVQD, per germline (reference sequence). The CDR3, as DNA: TGCGCCAGCAGTGACCTTCAATACCCCTACGAGCAGTACTTC. It translates to CASSDLQYPYEQYF.

This clonotype has more than one count but fewer than ten. The chain links TRBV4-1 to TRBJ2-1; TRBD1 matches at 7 bases. The germline gives CDR1 MGHRA, CDR2 YSYEKL. This CDR3 is built from 16 residues. J lost 4 bases, V lost 2 bases, and 8 bases had no gene match. This CDR3 reads CASSQSGTVRYNEQFF. The CDR3 DNA reads as TGCGCCAGCAGCCAATCCGGGACAGTTAGATACAATGAGCAGTTCTTC.

This clonotype was counted between two and nine times. The rearrangement links TRBV11-3 to TRBJ2-1; TRBD2 matches at 10 bases. This CDR3 has 15 amino acids. The J segment lost 6 bases and the V segment lost 1 base, leaving 3 bases of the junction unmatched. Germline CDR1 and CDR2: SGHNT and YENEEA. This CDR3 is CASSLGTSGTNEQFF. In DNA, the CDR3 is TGTGCCAGCAGCTTAGGGACTAGCGGAACCAATGAGCAGTTCTTC.

The chain employs TRBV10-3 and TRBJ2-5, with 11 bases lining up with TRBD2. The assigned J gene may be wrong: the sequence end matches TRBJ2-7 better. The CDR3 is 13 amino acids. The germline gives CDR1 ENHRY, CDR2 SYGVKD. The CDR3 region is CAIRLAGTYEQYF. The CDR3 coding sequence is TGTGCCATCCGACTAGCGGGGACCTACGAGCAGTACTTC.

This clonotype was seen a handful of times. The genes are TRBV6-5 and TRBJ2-3; weak D call: TRBD2 (6 bases). V lost 2 bases and J lost 2, with 11 bases in between. Germline V gives CDR1 MNHEY, CDR2 SVGAGI. The CDR3 totals 15 residues. The CDR3 DNA reads TGTGCCAGCAGTTACGTGGGACTTATCACAGATACGCAGTATTTT. It yields the protein CASSYVGLITDTQYF.

The chain joins TRBV5-6 to TRBJ2-7; 8 positions match TRBD2. CDR3 size: 13 residues. Germline values: CDR1 SGHDT, CDR2 YYEEEE. With V trimmed by 5 bases and J by 3 bases, 4 bases remained unmatched. CDR3 sequence reads: CASRKREHYEQYF. CDR3 bases: TGTGCCAGCAGGAAGCGGGAGCACTACGAGCAGTACTTC.

The rearrangement joins TRBV27 to TRBJ2-1; 9 bases fit TRBD1. J was trimmed by 8 bases and V by 6 bases; bases with no gene match: 11. Germline assignment: CDR1 MNHEY and CDR2 SMNVEV (reference sequence). The CDR3 length is 15 residues. The CDR3 DNA sequence: TGTGCCAGCAGCTTCACCGGGACAGGGTTATATGAGCAGTTCTTC. Protein product: CASSFTGTGLYEQFF.

As concerns this clonotype: Just one base apart from a much larger clone, this may be a read error. The chain uses TRBV12-3 or TRBV12-4 and TRBJ1-4; 9 bases are shared with TRBD1. J lost 8 bases, V lost 8 bases, and 12 bases had no gene match. The CDR3 runs to 15 residues. The CDR3 reads CASQLFGTGREKLFF. The CDR3 DNA follows: TGTGCCAGCCAATTGTTCGGGACAGGGAGGGAAAAACTGTTTTTT.

The chain uses TRBV20-1 and TRBJ2-3, with 11 nucleotides matching TRBD2. Germline V CDR1 and CDR2: DFQATT, SNEGSKA (reference sequence). The CDR3 has 15 residues. V trimming: 3 bases; J trimming: 10 bases; junction bases outside the gene matches: 12. The CDR3 DNA sequence: TGCAGTGCTAGTGAATTAGCGGGGGGGCCGGGAGCGCAGTATTTT. Residues: CSASELAGGPGAQYF.

The V gene is TRBV5-1, the J gene TRBJ2-2, with D possibly being TRBD1 or TRBD2 (5 bases each). Trimming took off 2 bases at V and 4 bases at J, with 9 bases between the two ends. Germline V gene data show CDR1 as SGHRS and CDR2 as YFSETQ. The CDR3 is made up of 14 amino acids. The DNA for the CDR3 is TGCGCCAGCAGCTTTTCAGGGAGCACCGGGGAGCTGTTTTTT. Protein product: CASSFSGSTGELFF. The full variable domain, rest sourced from reference TRBV5-1 and TRBJ2-2, is KAGVTQTPRYLIKTRGQQVTLSCSPISGHRSVSWYQQTPGQGLQFLFEYFSETQRNKGNFPGRFSGRQFSNSRSEMNVSTLELGDSALYLCASSFSGSTGELFFGEGSRLTVL.